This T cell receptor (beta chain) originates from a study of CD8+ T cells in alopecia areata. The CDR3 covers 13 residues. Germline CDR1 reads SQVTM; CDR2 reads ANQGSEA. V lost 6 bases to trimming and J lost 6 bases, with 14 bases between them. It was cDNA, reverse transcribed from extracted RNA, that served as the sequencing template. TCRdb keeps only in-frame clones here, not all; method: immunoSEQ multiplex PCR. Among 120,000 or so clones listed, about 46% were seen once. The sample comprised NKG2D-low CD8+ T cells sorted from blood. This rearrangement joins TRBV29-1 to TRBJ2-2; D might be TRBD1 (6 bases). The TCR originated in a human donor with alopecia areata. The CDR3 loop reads CSVAGVKPGELFF. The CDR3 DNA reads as TGCAGCGTCGCAGGGGTCAAACCCGGGGAGCTGTTTTTT.